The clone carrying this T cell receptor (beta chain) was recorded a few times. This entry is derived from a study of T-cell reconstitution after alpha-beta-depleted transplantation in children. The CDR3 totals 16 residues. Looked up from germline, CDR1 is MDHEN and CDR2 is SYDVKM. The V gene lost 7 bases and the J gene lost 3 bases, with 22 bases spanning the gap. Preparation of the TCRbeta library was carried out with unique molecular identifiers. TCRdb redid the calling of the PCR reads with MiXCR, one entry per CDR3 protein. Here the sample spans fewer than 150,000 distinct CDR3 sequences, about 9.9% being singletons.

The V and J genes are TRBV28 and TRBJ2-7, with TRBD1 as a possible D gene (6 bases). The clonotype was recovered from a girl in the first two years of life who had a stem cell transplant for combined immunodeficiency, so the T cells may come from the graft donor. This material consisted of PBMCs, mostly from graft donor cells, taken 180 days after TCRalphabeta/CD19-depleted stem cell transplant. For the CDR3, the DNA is TGTGCCAGCACCATAGCAGGGGATAGTAGGGACTACGAGCAGTACTTC. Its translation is CASTIAGDSRDYEQYF.